This T cell receptor beta chain was found in a study of shared clonotypes between healthy human individuals. Clones were sequenced by immunoSEQ multiplex PCR, and TCRdb holds only the in-frame ones, with some missing. Of about 1 million clones listed, 60% to 80% are singletons. Germline-derived CDR1 and CDR2 are SGHRS and YFSETQ. This CDR3 is 15 amino acids long. Deletions cut 0 bases from V and 2 bases from J, with 10 bases between. The receptor's source is a man between 18 and 29 years old in good health. The genes are TRBV5-1 and TRBJ2-3; D ambiguous. Source material: memory CD4+ T cells sorted from blood. Documented subset: CD45RA-negative fraction. In DNA form, the CDR3 reads TGCGCCAGCAGCTTGGAGGGTCCCGCCACAGATACGCAGTATTTT. This gives the protein CASSLEGPATDTQYF.